One T cell receptor beta chain is described in this entry. The CDR3 loop spans 16 amino acids. The data are from a study of shared clonotypes between healthy human individuals. Study-level information: Per-donor plates numbered three CD4 naive, three CD4 memory, two CD8 naive and one CD8 memory.

Naive CD8 populations comprised CD45RO-negative cells positively selected for CCR7, excluding terminally differentiated effector memory CD45RA+ cells. Authors' data handling: Junction-only immunoSEQ data arrived without quality scores, meaning filtering differed. The protocol was immunoSEQ multiplex PCR, while the TCRdb copy is restricted to in-frame clones and leaves out a portion. Clone size and the V and J calls come from that table; the DNA yielded D and trimming. In the table there are about 870,000 clones, 80% to 95% of which are singletons. This TCR was recovered from a man younger than 45 in good health. This chain uses TRBV21-1 with TRBJ1-1. TRBV21-1 is termed a pseudogene. Input material: naive CD8+ T cells sorted from blood. The CDR3 reads CASSKENHRSYTEAFF. The CDR3 bases are TGTGCCAGCAGCAAAGAAAATCATCGGTCATACACTGAAGCTTTCTTT.